This T cell receptor beta chain was observed in a study of blood T cell repertoires in COVID-19. Study overall: Sources were T cells, B-cell-depleted T cells, or PBMCs; the material itself was cDNA or gDNA.

TCRdb's copy holds only in-frame clones and misses some; the assay was immunoSEQ multiplex PCR. The sample lists a few hundred thousand clones, 85% to 90% occurring once. With 5 bases clipped from V and 4 bases from J, the junction kept 4 bases outside the gene matches. This CDR3 spans 14 amino acids. Germline-derived CDR1 and CDR2 are SNHLY and FYNNEI. V usage is TRBV2 and J usage is TRBJ2-7; 11 bases map to TRBD1. The TCR sequence derives from a woman in her forties who had recovered from COVID-19. The source material was peripheral blood. CDR3: CASSSDRGRYEQYF. In DNA, the CDR3 is TGTGCCAGCAGTTCGGACAGGGGGCGTTACGAGCAGTACTTC.